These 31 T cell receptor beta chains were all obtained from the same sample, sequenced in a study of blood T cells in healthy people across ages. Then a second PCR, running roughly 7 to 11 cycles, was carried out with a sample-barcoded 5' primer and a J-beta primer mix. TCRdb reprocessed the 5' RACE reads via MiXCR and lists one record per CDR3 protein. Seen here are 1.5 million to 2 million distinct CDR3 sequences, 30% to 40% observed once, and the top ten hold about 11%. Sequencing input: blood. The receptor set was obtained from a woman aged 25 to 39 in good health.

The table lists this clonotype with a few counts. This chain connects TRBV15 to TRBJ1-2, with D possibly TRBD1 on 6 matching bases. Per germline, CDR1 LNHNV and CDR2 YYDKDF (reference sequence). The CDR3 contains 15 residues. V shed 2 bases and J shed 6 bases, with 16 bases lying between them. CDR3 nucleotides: TGTGCCACCAGCAGATCGCGAGCAGGGGCTGATGGCTACACCTTC. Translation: CATSRSRAGADGYTF.

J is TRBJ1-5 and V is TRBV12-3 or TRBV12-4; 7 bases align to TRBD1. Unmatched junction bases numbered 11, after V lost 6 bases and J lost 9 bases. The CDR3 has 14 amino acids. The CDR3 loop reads CASRRQGEGGPQHF. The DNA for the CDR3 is TGTGCCAGCAGGCGACAGGGAGAAGGAGGGCCCCAGCATTTT.

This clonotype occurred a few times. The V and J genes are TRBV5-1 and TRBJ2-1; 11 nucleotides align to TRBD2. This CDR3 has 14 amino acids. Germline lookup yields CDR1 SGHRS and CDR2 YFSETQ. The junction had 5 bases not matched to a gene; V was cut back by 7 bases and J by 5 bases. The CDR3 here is CASRLAGFHNEQFF. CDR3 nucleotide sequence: TGCGCCAGCCGACTAGCGGGGTTCCACAATGAGCAGTTCTTC.

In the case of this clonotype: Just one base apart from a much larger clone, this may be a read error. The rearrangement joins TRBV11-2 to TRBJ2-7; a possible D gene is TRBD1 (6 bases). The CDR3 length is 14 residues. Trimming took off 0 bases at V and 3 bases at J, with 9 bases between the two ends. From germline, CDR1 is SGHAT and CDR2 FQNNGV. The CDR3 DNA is TGTGCCAGCAGCTTAGATGGGGGACACTACGAGCAGTACTTC. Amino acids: CASSLDGGHYEQYF.

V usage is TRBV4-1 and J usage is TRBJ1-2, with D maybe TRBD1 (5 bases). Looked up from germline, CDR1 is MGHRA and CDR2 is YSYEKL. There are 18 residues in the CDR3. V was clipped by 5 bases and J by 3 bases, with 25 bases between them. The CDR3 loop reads CASSSTVSSGRGDYGYTF. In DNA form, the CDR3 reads TGCGCCAGCAGCTCTACCGTCAGTTCTGGGCGGGGGGACTATGGCTACACCTTC.

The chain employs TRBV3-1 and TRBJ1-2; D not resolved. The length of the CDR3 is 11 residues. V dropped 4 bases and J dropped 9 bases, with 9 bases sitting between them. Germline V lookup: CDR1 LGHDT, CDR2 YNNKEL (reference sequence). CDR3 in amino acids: CASSPLARYTF. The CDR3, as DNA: TGTGCCAGCAGCCCCCTCGCACGCTACACCTTC.

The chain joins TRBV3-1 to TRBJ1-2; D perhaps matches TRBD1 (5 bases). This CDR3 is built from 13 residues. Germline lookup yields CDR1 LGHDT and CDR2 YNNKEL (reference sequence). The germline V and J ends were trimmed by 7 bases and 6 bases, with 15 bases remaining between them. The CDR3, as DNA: TGTGCCAGCAACTGGGGACGGGCGGATGGCTACACCTTC. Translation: CASNWGRADGYTF.

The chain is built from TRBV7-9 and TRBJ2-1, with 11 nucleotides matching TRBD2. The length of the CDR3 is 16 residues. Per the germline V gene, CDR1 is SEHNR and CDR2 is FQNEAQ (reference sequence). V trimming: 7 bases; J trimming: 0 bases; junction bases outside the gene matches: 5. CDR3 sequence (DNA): TGTGCCAGCACCTACGGACTAGCGGGCTCCTACAATGAGCAGTTCTTC. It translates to CASTYGLAGSYNEQFF.

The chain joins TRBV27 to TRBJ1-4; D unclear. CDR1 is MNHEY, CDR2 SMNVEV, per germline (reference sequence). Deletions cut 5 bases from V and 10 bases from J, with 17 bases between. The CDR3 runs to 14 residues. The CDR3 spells CASSKGPYPRKLFF. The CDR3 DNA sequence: TGTGCCAGCAGTAAAGGGCCGTACCCGAGAAAACTGTTTTTT.

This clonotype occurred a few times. CDR3 in amino acids: CASSPAGTGKRYTF. The CDR3 region has the DNA TGCGCCAGCAGCCCGGCAGGGACAGGGAAGAGGTACACCTTC. The chain employs TRBV5-1 and TRBJ1-2; 9 bases fit TRBD1. V gave up 4 bases and J gave up 11 bases; unmatched junction bases: 12. Germline V gene lookup returns CDR1 SGHRS and CDR2 YFSETQ. The CDR3 consists of 14 residues.

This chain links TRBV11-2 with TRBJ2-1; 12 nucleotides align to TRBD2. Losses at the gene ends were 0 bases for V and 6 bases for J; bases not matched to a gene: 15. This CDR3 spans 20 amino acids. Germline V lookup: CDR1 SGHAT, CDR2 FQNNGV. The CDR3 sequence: CASSLDAPELAGGKGNEQFF. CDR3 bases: TGTGCCAGCAGCTTAGATGCCCCGGAGCTAGCGGGAGGGAAGGGCAATGAGCAGTTCTTC.

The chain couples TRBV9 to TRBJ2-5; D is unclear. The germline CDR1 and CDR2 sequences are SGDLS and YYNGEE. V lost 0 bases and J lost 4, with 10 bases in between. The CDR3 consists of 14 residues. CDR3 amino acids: CASSVARRGETQYF. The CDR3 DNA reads TGTGCCAGCAGCGTAGCTCGACGCGGAGAGACCCAGTACTTC.

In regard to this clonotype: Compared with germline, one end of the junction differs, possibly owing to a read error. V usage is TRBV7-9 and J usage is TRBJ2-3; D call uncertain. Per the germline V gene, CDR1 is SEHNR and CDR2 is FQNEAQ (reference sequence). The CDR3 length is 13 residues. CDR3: CACSLTHTDTQYF. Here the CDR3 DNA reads TGTGCCTGCAGCTTAACACACACAGATACGCAGTATTTT.

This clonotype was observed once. The CDR3 DNA reads as TGTGCCAGCAGCCTCACAGGGGCATCGAACACTGAAGCTTTCTTT. Translation gives CASSLTGASNTEAFF. The rearrangement joins TRBV3-1 to TRBJ1-1; 7 nucleotides align to TRBD1. This CDR3 spans 15 amino acids. After removal of 4 bases from V and 1 base from J, the junction contained 6 bases not matched to a gene. Per the germline V gene, CDR1 is LGHDT and CDR2 is YNNKEL (reference sequence).

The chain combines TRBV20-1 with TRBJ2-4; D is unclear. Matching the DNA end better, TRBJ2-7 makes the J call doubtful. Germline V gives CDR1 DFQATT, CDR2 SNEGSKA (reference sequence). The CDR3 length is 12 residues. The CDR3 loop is CSARKRAYEQYF. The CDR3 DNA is TGCAGTGCTAGGAAAAGGGCCTACGAGCAGTACTTC.

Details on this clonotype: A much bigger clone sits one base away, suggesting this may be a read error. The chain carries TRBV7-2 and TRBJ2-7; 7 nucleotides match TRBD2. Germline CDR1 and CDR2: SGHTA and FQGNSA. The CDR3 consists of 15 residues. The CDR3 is CASSLVGTTSYERYF. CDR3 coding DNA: TGTGCCAGCAGCTTAGTGGGGACTACCTCCTACGAGCGGTACTTC.

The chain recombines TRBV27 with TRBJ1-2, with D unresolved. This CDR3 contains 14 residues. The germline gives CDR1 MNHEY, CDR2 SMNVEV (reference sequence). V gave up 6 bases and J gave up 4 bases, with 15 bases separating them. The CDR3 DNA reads TGTGCCAGCAGCCCGGGCAAGGCAAGCTATGGCTACACCTTC. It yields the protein CASSPGKASYGYTF.

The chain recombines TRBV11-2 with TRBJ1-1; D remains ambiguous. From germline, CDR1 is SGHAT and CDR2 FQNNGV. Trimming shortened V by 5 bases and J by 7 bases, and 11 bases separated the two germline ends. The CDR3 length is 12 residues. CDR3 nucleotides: TGTGCCAGCAGCAGGACGCCAAATGAAGCTTTCTTT. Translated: CASSRTPNEAFF.

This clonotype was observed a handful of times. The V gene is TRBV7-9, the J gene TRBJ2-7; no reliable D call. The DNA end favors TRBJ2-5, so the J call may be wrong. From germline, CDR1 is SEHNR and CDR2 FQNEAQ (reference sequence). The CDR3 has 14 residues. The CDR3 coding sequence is TGTGCCAGCAGCTTAGTCGGCCCGACGGGGACCCAGTACTTC. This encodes CASSLVGPTGTQYF.

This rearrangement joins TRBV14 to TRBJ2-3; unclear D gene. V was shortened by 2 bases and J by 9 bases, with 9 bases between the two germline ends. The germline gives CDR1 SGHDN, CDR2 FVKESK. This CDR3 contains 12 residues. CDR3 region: CASSQRTWTQYF. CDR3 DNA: TGTGCCAGCAGCCAAAGAACATGGACGCAGTATTTT. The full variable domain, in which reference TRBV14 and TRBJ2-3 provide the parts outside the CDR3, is EAGVTQFPSHSVIEKGQTVTLRCDPISGHDNLYWYRRVMGKEIKFLLHFVKESKQDESGMPNNRFLAERTGGTYSTLKVQPAELEDSGVYFCASSQRTWTQYFGPGTRLTVL.

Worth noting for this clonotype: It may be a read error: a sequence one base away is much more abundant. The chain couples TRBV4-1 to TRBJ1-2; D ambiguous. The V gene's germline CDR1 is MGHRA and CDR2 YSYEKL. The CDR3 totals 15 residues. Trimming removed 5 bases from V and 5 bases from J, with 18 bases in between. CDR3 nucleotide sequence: TGCGCCAGCAGCGAAGGCAGGTTGGCATTTTATGGCTACACCTTC. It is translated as CASSEGRLAFYGYTF.

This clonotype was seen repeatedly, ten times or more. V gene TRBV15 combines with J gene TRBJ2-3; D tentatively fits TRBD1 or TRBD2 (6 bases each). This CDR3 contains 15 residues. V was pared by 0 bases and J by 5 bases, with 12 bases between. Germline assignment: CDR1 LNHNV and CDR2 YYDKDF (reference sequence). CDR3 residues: CATSRDPGAKDTQYF. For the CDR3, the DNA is TGTGCCACCAGCAGAGATCCGGGGGCAAAAGATACGCAGTATTTT.

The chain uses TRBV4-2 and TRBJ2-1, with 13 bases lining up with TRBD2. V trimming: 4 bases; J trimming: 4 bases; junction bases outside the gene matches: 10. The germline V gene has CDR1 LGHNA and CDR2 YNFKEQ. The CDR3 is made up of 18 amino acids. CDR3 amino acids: CASSPRTSGGPPYNEQFF. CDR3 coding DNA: TGTGCCAGCAGCCCCCGGACTAGCGGGGGACCCCCTTACAATGAGCAGTTCTTC.

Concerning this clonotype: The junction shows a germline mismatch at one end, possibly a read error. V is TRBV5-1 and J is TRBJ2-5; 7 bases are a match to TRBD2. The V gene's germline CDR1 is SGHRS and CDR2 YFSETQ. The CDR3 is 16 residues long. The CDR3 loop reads CASSFRRAGRQETRYF. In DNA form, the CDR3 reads TGCGCCAGCAGCTTTAGGCGAGCGGGGCGCCAAGAGACCCGGTACTTC.

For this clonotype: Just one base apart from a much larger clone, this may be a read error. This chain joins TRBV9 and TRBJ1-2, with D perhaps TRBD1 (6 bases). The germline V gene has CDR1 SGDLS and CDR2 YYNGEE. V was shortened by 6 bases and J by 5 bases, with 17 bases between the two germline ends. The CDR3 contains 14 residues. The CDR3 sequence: CASNAPGTHYGYTF. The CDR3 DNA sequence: TGTGCCAGCAACGCCCCCGGGACACATTATGGCTACACCTTC.

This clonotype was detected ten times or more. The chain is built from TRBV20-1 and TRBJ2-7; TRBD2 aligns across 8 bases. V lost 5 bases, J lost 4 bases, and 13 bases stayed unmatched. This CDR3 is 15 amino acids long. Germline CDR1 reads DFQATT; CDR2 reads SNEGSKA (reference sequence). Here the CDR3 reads CSAPSPGGQSYEQYF. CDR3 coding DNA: TGCAGTGCTCCCAGCCCGGGAGGGCAGTCGTACGAGCAGTACTTC.

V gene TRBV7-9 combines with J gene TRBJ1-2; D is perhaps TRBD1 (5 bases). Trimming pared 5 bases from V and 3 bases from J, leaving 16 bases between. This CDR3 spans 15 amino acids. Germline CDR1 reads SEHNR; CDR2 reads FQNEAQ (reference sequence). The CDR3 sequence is CASSPGHIRDYGYTF. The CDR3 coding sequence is TGTGCCAGCAGCCCCGGACACATCCGTGACTATGGCTACACCTTC.

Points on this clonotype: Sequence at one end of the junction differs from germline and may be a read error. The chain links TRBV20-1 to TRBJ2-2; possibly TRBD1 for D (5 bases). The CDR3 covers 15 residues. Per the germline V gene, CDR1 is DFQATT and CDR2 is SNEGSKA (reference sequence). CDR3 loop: CSARALTENTWELFF. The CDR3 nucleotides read TGCAGTGCTAGAGCGCTGACAGAGAACACCTGGGAGCTGTTTTTT.

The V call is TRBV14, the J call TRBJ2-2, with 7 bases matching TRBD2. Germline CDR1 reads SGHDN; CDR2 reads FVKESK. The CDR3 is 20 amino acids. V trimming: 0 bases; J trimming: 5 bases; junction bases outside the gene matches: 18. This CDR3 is CASSQDPPALADPRTGELFF. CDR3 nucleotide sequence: TGTGCCAGCAGCCAAGACCCCCCCGCGCTAGCGGACCCGAGGACCGGGGAGCTGTTTTTT. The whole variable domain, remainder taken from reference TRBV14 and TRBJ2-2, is EAGVTQFPSHSVIEKGQTVTLRCDPISGHDNLYWYRRVMGKEIKFLLHFVKESKQDESGMPNNRFLAERTGGTYSTLKVQPAELEDSGVYFCASSQDPPALADPRTGELFFGEGSRLTVL.

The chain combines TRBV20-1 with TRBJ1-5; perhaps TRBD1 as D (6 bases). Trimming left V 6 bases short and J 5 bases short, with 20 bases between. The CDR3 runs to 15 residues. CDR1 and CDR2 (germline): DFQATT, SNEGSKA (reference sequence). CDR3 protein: CSARPGGRLYQPQHF. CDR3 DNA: TGCAGTGCCCGCCCTGGGGGGCGGTTATATCAGCCCCAGCATTTT.

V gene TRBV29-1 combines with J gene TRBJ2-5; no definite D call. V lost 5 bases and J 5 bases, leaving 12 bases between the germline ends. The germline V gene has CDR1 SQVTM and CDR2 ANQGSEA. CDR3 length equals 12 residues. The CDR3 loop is CSVLRVRETQYF. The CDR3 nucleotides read TGCAGCGTTTTACGGGTCCGGGAGACCCAGTACTTC.